The TCR beta chain under discussion was sequenced for a study of T cells in Graves' hyperthyroidism and ophthalmopathy (dated by TCRdb to the late 2010s). Regarding the complete study: Peripheral blood samples were taken at the time of initial diagnosis, prior to any treatment. After sampling, hyperthyroidism patients received methimazole starting at 30 mg daily, and ophthalmopathy patients received high-dose intravenous methylprednisolone. The roughly 91 discovery patients were randomly split 7:3 into training and test sets. TCR V-J signatures able to tell the groups apart were searched for in a discovery cohort of about a hundred patients, of whom more than 40 had Graves' ophthalmopathy and some 60 had stable Graves' hyperthyroidism. The paper reports TCR Vbeta CDR3 sequencing of 130 to 150 peripheral blood samples: some 44 ophthalmopathy, about 75 hyperthyroidism and 17 progressor patients. The study also compared thyroid tissue and blood T-cell repertoires from roughly six Graves' hyperthyroidism patients. Whether ophthalmopathy could be predicted prospectively was tested in an independent validation cohort made up of fewer than 20 hyperthyroidism patients plus 17 patients who later progressed to ophthalmopathy. The study at large found these results: Most expanded thyroid clonotypes (frequency above 0.001) were also detected in blood, a finding suggesting that blood repertoires may reflect thyroid immune responses. A model built on a 13 V-J signature distinguished ophthalmopathy from stable hyperthyroidism, reaching about 89% sensitivity and 81% to 83% specificity in cross-validation and 80%/75% in testing. No statistical method was used to set the sample size in advance, and investigators knew the group allocation. During validation, the model predicted progression to ophthalmopathy a median of approximately 7 months ahead of onset, with roughly 65% sensitivity and around 72% specificity.

The TCR beta CDR3 regions were amplified from RNA transcripts. A first-round RT-PCR of the TCR CDR3 used the HTBI primer set with the Qiagen OneStep RT-PCR kit. Libraries were constructed in a second round of multiplex PCR, after which size selection and purification were performed. Libraries were sequenced paired-end with 100 bp reads on an Illumina HiSeq2000. In the original analysis: Raw data were processed with SOAPnuke, discarding reads with adapters, uncalled bases, mean Phred below 15, or no exact constant-primer or identifier match. COPE v1.2.5 was used to merge the high-quality paired reads, and each unique nucleotide sequence was defined as a clonotype. MiTCR v1.1 was used to align clonotypes to the IMGT TRBV, TRBD and TRBJ reference segments. Only V-J combinations with frequency above 0.0001, covering about 99% of repertoires, were analysed. The TCS score was defined as the ratio of F50 (clonal expansion) to E x V (chaos), calculated using BLOSUM62-based TCRdist between CDR3 peptides within each V-J. Welch's t-statistics and random forest reduced some 510 V-J features to 10 to 15, which were used in a naive Bayes classifier (R e1071). The public reads were run again by TCRdb, first through fastp at Q25 and then through MiXCR, and only productive beta chains were kept. A single entry per CDR3 protein holds the most common genes and DNA from its merged rows. TCRdb's processing, not the study's, gives the V and J calls here. Present in this sample are around 300,000 distinct CDR3 sequences, approximately 15% of which were seen just once. In total, the top ten clones hold about 26% of the sample.

CDR1 DFQATT and CDR2 SNEGSKA are derived from the germline V gene (reference sequence). Taken from cysteine to phenylalanine, the CDR3 has 13 residues. Only the CDR3 DNA stays, 39 bases, in frame from base 1. Trimming costs V 6 bases and J 2 bases, and their ends lie 14 bases apart. Ten or more counts support this clonotype. What this receptor recognizes is not known. No much larger clonotype is one base removed from it; base qualities were not supplied. Stable Graves' hyperthyroidism was defined as the absence of progression to ophthalmopathy over 18 months of follow-up. Hyperthyroidism patients were newly diagnosed, had a disease duration of under 2 months, and were aged 18 to 65 years. Patients with uncontrolled infections, other autoimmune diseases, pregnancy or lactation were excluded. Diagnoses were established on the basis of clinical symptoms, serum thyroxine and TRAb, thyroid ultrasound, and orbital computed tomography. Ficoll-Paque density gradient centrifugation was used to isolate PBMCs from approximately 10 ml of fresh peripheral blood. Trizol reagent was used to extract total RNA, and RNA quality was then checked on an Agilent 2100 Bioanalyzer.

Recombination linked TRBV20-1 to TRBJ2-7; a tentative D match to TRBD1 spans 6 bases. The source material was blood. The receptor was derived from a woman aged 25 to 45 with Graves' hyperthyroidism. In nucleotides, the sequence is TGCAGTGCCCAGGACAGAAAAGCCTACGAGCAGTACTTC. Translated, it reads CSAQDRKAYEQYF.